This is a list of T cell receptor beta chains from one sample in a study of blood T cell repertoires in COVID-19. Sequenced by immunoSEQ multiplex PCR; TCRdb stores in-frame clones only, minus some. The sample shows nearly 50,000 clones, approximately 85% of them seen only once. The sample taken for sequencing was peripheral blood. These receptors originate from a woman in her sixties with acute or convalescent COVID-19. CDR3s leave out the opening cysteine and the closing phenylalanine or tryptophan. The D gene is left open where the match is weak.

v_gene: TRBV6-6; j_gene: TRBJ2-1; d_gene: .; CDR3aa: ASSRSRGQSLGNEQF
v_gene: TRBV19; j_gene: TRBJ2-2; d_gene: TRBD1; CDR3aa: ASSIPQPGQGTTGELF
v_gene: TRBV19; j_gene: TRBJ1-6; d_gene: .; CDR3aa: ASSISGSSTYNSPLH
v_gene: TRBV27; j_gene: TRBJ1-3; d_gene: TRBD1; CDR3aa: ASSSYATGGSGNTIY
v_gene: TRBV29-1; j_gene: TRBJ2-7; d_gene: TRBD1; CDR3aa: SVETTGGYEQY
v_gene: TRBV5-1; j_gene: TRBJ1-1; d_gene: TRBD1; CDR3aa: ASSLAGQRNTEAF
v_gene: TRBV19; j_gene: TRBJ2-5; d_gene: TRBD2; CDR3aa: ASQRDLGETQY
v_gene: TRBV6-5; j_gene: TRBJ1-5; d_gene: .; CDR3aa: ASLKGEINQPQH
v_gene: TRBV5-1; j_gene: TRBJ2-5; d_gene: TRBD2; CDR3aa: ASSPGTSGGAETQY
v_gene: TRBV7-2; j_gene: TRBJ1-5; d_gene: .; CDR3aa: ASSSSRVSNQPQH
v_gene: TRBV5-4; j_gene: TRBJ2-7; d_gene: .; CDR3aa: ASSLSGNNYEQY
v_gene: TRBV5-8; j_gene: TRBJ1-2; d_gene: TRBD1; CDR3aa: ASSQHVDRVGGYT
v_gene: TRBV19; j_gene: TRBJ2-1; d_gene: .; CDR3aa: ASSRGRSYNEQF
v_gene: TRBV4-1; j_gene: TRBJ1-2; d_gene: TRBD1; CDR3aa: ASSQDPQGARRGYT
v_gene: TRBV19; j_gene: TRBJ1-1; d_gene: .; CDR3aa: ASSFRQVNTEAF
v_gene: TRBV2; j_gene: TRBJ1-4; d_gene: .; CDR3aa: ATRTDNEKLF
v_gene: TRBV12-3/TRBV12-4; j_gene: TRBJ1-2; d_gene: TRBD1; CDR3aa: ASRTGQSGYT
v_gene: TRBV25-1; j_gene: TRBJ1-1; d_gene: TRBD1; CDR3aa: ASSGGDSYSSTEAF
v_gene: TRBV29-1; j_gene: TRBJ1-1; d_gene: TRBD1; CDR3aa: SASTGVTEAF
v_gene: TRBV5-4; j_gene: TRBJ2-5; d_gene: .; CDR3aa: ASSLPSGGSETQY
v_gene: TRBV3-1/TRBV3-2; j_gene: TRBJ1-4; d_gene: TRBD1; CDR3aa: ASRPRRQGRGEKLF
v_gene: TRBV3-1/TRBV3-2; j_gene: TRBJ2-5; d_gene: TRBD1; CDR3aa: ASSRQGAGETQY
v_gene: TRBV30; j_gene: TRBJ2-2; d_gene: TRBD1; CDR3aa: AWSVLGRDRGYRSVTGELF
v_gene: TRBV11-2; j_gene: TRBJ1-4; d_gene: .; CDR3aa: ASSKRGRGLDLKLF
v_gene: TRBV2; j_gene: TRBJ2-5; d_gene: TRBD2; CDR3aa: ASRDSTSAESSGRY
v_gene: TRBV7-7; j_gene: TRBJ2-2; d_gene: .; CDR3aa: ASSPKAPAQTGELF
v_gene: TRBV18; j_gene: TRBJ1-2; d_gene: TRBD1; CDR3aa: ASSPDRANYGYT
v_gene: TRBV11-2; j_gene: TRBJ2-7; d_gene: .; CDR3aa: ASRVTSRERSYEQY
v_gene: TRBV3-1/TRBV3-2; j_gene: TRBJ2-5; d_gene: TRBD1; CDR3aa: ASNRGRETQY
v_gene: TRBV29-1; j_gene: TRBJ1-1; d_gene: .; CDR3aa: SVRHRVTNTEAF
v_gene: TRBV11-2; j_gene: TRBJ1-4; d_gene: TRBD1; CDR3aa: ASSLGPTGVKLF
v_gene: TRBV24-1; j_gene: TRBJ2-7; d_gene: .; CDR3aa: ATSDSRWLY